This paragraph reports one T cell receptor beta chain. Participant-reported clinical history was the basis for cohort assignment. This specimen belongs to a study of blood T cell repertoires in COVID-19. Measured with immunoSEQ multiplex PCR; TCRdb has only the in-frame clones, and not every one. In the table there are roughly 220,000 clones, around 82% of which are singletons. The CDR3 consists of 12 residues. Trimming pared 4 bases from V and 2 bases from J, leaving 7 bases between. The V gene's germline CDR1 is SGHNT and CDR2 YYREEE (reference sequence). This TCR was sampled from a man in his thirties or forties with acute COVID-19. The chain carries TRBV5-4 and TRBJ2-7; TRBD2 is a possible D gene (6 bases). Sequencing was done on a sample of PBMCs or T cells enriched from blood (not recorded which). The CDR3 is CASSAGTYEQYF. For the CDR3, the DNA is TGTGCCAGCAGCGCGGGAACCTACGAGCAGTACTTC.